This TCR beta chain was found in a study of Graves' ophthalmopathy and Graves' hyperthyroidism. About the research overall: Hyperthyroidism is called stable when no ophthalmopathy develops within 18 months of follow-up.

General study points: The model forecast ophthalmopathy progression, reaching roughly 65% sensitivity and 72.22% specificity. A classifier, a 13-signature model, separated ophthalmopathy from stable hyperthyroidism with about 87% sensitivity and roughly 80% specificity.

The germline CDR1 and CDR2 sequences are MNHEY and SVGAGI. The V and J ends lost 5 bases and 6 bases, in that order; junction bases with no gene match: 6. CDR3 length: 14 residues. Certain patients were not enrolled. These were patients with other autoimmune diseases, uncontrolled infections, pregnancy or lactation. This clonotype was seen at least ten times. Its antigen is still unknown. The TCR beta CDR3 regions underwent amplification from RNA transcripts. After a first-round RT-PCR with HTBI primers, a second-round multiplex PCR was run. TCRdb reprocessed the multiplex PCR reads via MiXCR and lists one record per CDR3 protein. Of about 500,000 distinct CDR3 sequences listed, about two fifths are singletons.

Sequencing input: peripheral blood or thyroid tissue (not recorded which). This TCR came from an adult man with Graves' hyperthyroidism. This rearrangement joins TRBV6-5 to TRBJ2-7, with 11 bases identical to TRBD2. CDR3 sequence: CASSKLAGEGEQYF. The DNA of the CDR3 is TGTGCCAGCAGTAAACTAGCGGGAGAAGGCGAGCAGTACTTC.